This TCR beta chain was recovered during a study of cytomegalovirus exposure and HLA in healthy donors. The study ran its PCR with 60 Vbeta and 13 Jbeta primers. Generated by immunoSEQ multiplex PCR, the TCRdb table keeps only in-frame clones and is missing some. The repertoire holds 100,000 to 150,000 clones, with approximately 78% as singletons. The TCR was taken from a woman aged 40-49 years in good health and CMV-seropositive. The material sequenced was PBMCs.

The CDR3 region has the DNA TGTGCCAGCAGCGACAGAGGGACTTACACTGAAGCTTTCTTT. Protein product: CASSDRGTYTEAFF. This sequence joins TRBV5-4 and TRBJ1-1, with D perhaps TRBD1 (5 bases). The CDR3 runs to 14 residues. Trimming shortened V by 4 bases and J by 3 bases, and 13 bases separated the two germline ends. CDR1 and CDR2 (germline): SGHNT, YYREEE (reference sequence).